This passage covers 16 T cell receptor beta chains from one sample sequenced in a study of OX40 agonist ivuxolimab in advanced cancers. TCRdb's table, derived via immunoSEQ multiplex PCR, lists solely in-frame clones and lacks some. The sample contains tens of thousands of clones, 70% to 90% of which appear only once. The starting material was CD4+ or CD8+ T cells sorted from blood, obtained in a trial of the OX40 agonist ivuxolimab. The origin of the receptors is an adult with an advanced solid tumor such as melanoma, head and neck, liver or kidney cancer.

This sequence joins TRBV7-9 and TRBJ2-2, with D possibly TRBD2 on 6 matching bases. The V end was cut by 5 bases, the J end by 3 bases, with 13 bases between. CDR1 and CDR2 from the germline V gene are SEHNR and FQNEAQ (reference sequence). The CDR3 covers 15 residues. The DNA for the CDR3 is TGTGCCAGCAGCCGGCTAGCGAGGGACACCGGGGAGCTGTTTTTT. It codes for CASSRLARDTGELFF.

This clone was found once. The chain employs TRBV19 and TRBJ2-1, with D tentatively TRBD1 or TRBD2 (6 bases each). The CDR3 is 12 residues long. Trimming removed 4 bases at V and 12 bases at J, with 13 bases between. In germline, CDR1 is LNHDA, CDR2 SQIVND (reference sequence). CDR3 in amino acids: CASSTGALGQFF. The CDR3 region has the DNA TGTGCCAGTAGTACGGGGGCTCTGGGGCAGTTCTTC.

The chain links TRBV29-1 to TRBJ1-4; maybe TRBD1 (6 bases). The length of the CDR3 is 13 residues. V was trimmed by 3 bases and J by 8 bases, leaving 13 bases between them. The germline gives CDR1 SQVTM, CDR2 ANQGSEA. CDR3 in amino acids: CSVDGGLHEKLFF. CDR3 nucleotide sequence: TGCAGCGTTGATGGGGGGCTCCACGAAAAACTGTTTTTT.

This chain joins TRBV7-8 and TRBJ1-2, with a tentative D call TRBD1 (5 bases). Trimming pared 3 bases from V and 4 bases from J, leaving 15 bases between. The germline V gene has CDR1 SGHVS and CDR2 FQNEAQ. The CDR3 extends over 15 amino acids. CDR3 loop: CASSFRGGAGYGYTF. The DNA of the CDR3 is TGTGCCAGCAGCTTCCGGGGAGGGGCTGGCTATGGCTACACCTTC.

V is TRBV15 and J is TRBJ2-5; 7 nucleotides agree with TRBD1. Germline V CDR1 and CDR2: LNHNV, YYDKDF (reference sequence). The ends lost 2 bases at V and 5 bases at J; junction bases unmatched: 8. The CDR3 consists of 15 residues. The CDR3 coding sequence is TGTGCCACCAGCAGAACTCCCCAGGGGGTGGAGACCCAGTACTTC. Protein sequence: CATSRTPQGVETQYF.

This clone showed up just once. This rearrangement joins TRBV9 to TRBJ1-2; the D is unclear. V was shortened by 0 bases and J by 5 bases, with 8 bases between the two germline ends. This CDR3 region has 13 residues. Germline V lookup: CDR1 SGDLS, CDR2 YYNGEE. The CDR3 spells CASSVDSSYGYTF. The CDR3 region has the DNA TGTGCCAGCAGCGTAGACAGTTCGTATGGCTACACCTTC.

The genes are TRBV19 and TRBJ2-4; D might be TRBD1 or TRBD2, each matching 6 bases. Trimming took 5 bases from V and 7 from J, leaving 15 bases between them. Germline loops: CDR1 LNHDA, CDR2 SQIVND (reference sequence). The CDR3 runs to 14 residues. CDR3 sequence (DNA): TGTGCCAGTAGTCTTGGACTAACAGGGAACATTCAGTACTTC. Translating it yields CASSLGLTGNIQYF.

This clone was picked up one time. The rearrangement joins TRBV14 to TRBJ1-3; D gene unclear. Germline loops: CDR1 SGHDN, CDR2 FVKESK. V dropped 2 bases and J dropped 0 bases, with 5 bases sitting between them. There are 14 residues in the CDR3. The CDR3: CASSQQVSGNTIYF. For the CDR3, the DNA is TGTGCCAGCAGCCAACAGGTCTCTGGAAACACCATATATTTT.

This sequence joins TRBV4-1 and TRBJ1-6; no clear D. Trimming took 4 bases from V and 2 from J, leaving 15 bases between them. CDR3 length equals 17 residues. Germline CDR1 reads MGHRA; CDR2 reads YSYEKL. The DNA for the CDR3 is TGCGCCAGCAGCCCAGTAGATCGGAGGGCCTATAATTCACCCCTCCACTTT. This sequence encodes CASSPVDRRAYNSPLHF.

CDR3 coding DNA: TGCGCCAGCAGTGAGTTAGCGGGAAGTTACGAGCAGTACTTC. Protein product: CASSELAGSYEQYF. The chain has TRBV10-1 and TRBJ2-7; TRBD2 aligns across 8 bases. CDR3 length equals 14 residues. CDR1 is WNHNN and CDR2 is SYGVQD in the germline V gene (reference sequence). Trimming took 1 base from V and 4 from J; bases not matched to a gene: 3.

This clone has only a few counts. The rearrangement uses TRBV23-1 and TRBJ2-5, with TRBD2 as a possible D gene (5 bases). TRBV23-1 belongs to the ORF category, with a function that is uncertain. CDR3 length: 14 amino acids. With 7 bases removed from V and 0 bases from J, the gap between germline ends came to 12 bases. The CDR3 spells CASNLPGNQETQYF. For the CDR3, the DNA is TGCGCCAGCAACTTACCGGGAAACCAAGAGACCCAGTACTTC.

This clone was counted a single time. This chain connects TRBV27 to TRBJ2-5; D might be TRBD1 or TRBD2, each matching 5 bases. V was cut by 6 bases and J by 4 bases, with 12 bases left in between. This CDR3 is built from 13 residues. From germline, CDR1 is MNHEY and CDR2 SMNVEV (reference sequence). CDR3 DNA sequence: TGTGCCAGCAGAATAGTGGGACGAGAGACCCAGTACTTC. Translating it yields CASRIVGRETQYF.

This chain joins TRBV28 and TRBJ2-5, with D perhaps matching TRBD2 (6 bases). Trimming pared 5 bases from V and 1 base from J, leaving 14 bases between. This CDR3 is built from 15 residues. The germline CDR1 and CDR2 sequences are MDHEN and SYDVKM. The CDR3 loop is CASSPPVGGQETQYF. The CDR3 bases are TGTGCCAGCAGTCCCCCTGTGGGAGGCCAAGAGACCCAGTACTTC.

Only one count was recorded for this clone. The V call is TRBV12-5, the J call TRBJ2-2, with 13 bases fitting TRBD2. The CDR3 covers 15 residues. Trimming took 5 bases from V and 7 from J; bases not matched to a gene: 4. In germline, CDR1 is LGHNT, CDR2 FRNRAP. The CDR3 DNA sequence: TGTGCTAGTGGTCTCAGGACTAGCGGGGGCGGGGAGCTGTTTTTT. Amino acid sequence: CASGLRTSGGGELFF.

The V and J genes are TRBV14 and TRBJ2-1; the D is unclear. The germline CDR1 and CDR2 sequences are SGHDN and FVKESK. The CDR3 runs to 14 residues. V dropped 4 bases and J dropped 5 bases, with 12 bases sitting between them. In DNA form, the CDR3 reads TGTGCCAGCAGCCCCAGGCTAGGGAACAATGAGCAGTTCTTC. Encoded protein: CASSPRLGNNEQFF.

Written as DNA, the CDR3 is TGTGCCAGCAGTTACACTTTCAGGGGGCCCGCAGATACGCAGTATTTT. Translated, it gives CASSYTFRGPADTQYF. The chain is built from TRBV6-5 and TRBJ2-3; 8 nucleotides align to TRBD1. CDR3 length: 16 residues. After removal of 2 bases from V and 4 bases from J, the junction contained 8 bases not matched to a gene. Germline CDR1 is MNHEY and CDR2 is SVGAGI.